This T cell receptor beta chain came from a study of CD8+CD57+ T cells in acquired aplastic anemia. Broader study findings: The study identified more than 25 CD8+ CDR3 sequences shared by patients and controls.

This CDR3 has 14 residues. Germline V lookup: CDR1 SGHTA, CDR2 FQGNSA. Trimming stripped 4 bases from V and 10 bases from J, with 14 bases between. TCR beta VDJ combinations and CDR3 sequences were profiled from genomic DNA. MiXCR, run by TCRdb on the reads, gives a single entry per CDR3 protein. The sample lists more than 250,000 distinct CDR3 sequences; roughly 82% were seen once. Patients chosen for sequencing had shown CD8+CD57+ cell expansion by flow cytometry. Severe acquired aplastic anemia was present in all patients. No patient had been given any therapy when blood was sampled. Concerning this clonotype itself: Its antigen is unknown.

The rearrangement joins TRBV7-2 to TRBJ1-6, with D perhaps TRBD1 (6 bases). This TCR was sampled from a human donor with aplastic anemia. Sequences were obtained from sorted CD4+, CD8+, or CD8+CD57+ T cells (not recorded which) from PBMCs. This CDR3 reads CASSSDRAGSPLHF. The CDR3 nucleotides read TGTGCCAGCAGCTCGGACAGAGCAGGGTCACCCCTCCACTTT.